The T cell receptor (beta chain) under discussion was sequenced for a study of blood T cell repertoires in COVID-19. Study-level background: The origin of the acute and convalescent COVID-19 samples was the United States, Italy and Spain. Sources were T cells, B-cell-depleted T cells, or PBMCs; the material itself was cDNA or gDNA.

Under the authors' procedure: Reference gene primers were amplified, and this amplification served to estimate nucleated cell counts. Assay used: immunoSEQ multiplex PCR; TCRdb lists only in-frame clones, some missing. That table supplies the V and J calls and clone size; D and trimming were determined from the DNA. This sample has 80,000 or so clones, with roughly 89% found just once. V lost 5 bases, J lost 0 bases, and 16 bases lay in between. CDR1 and CDR2 from the germline V gene are KGHSH and LQKENI. The CDR3 is made up of 17 amino acids. The chain has TRBV18 and TRBJ2-2; weak D call: TRBD2 (6 bases). The sequenced sample was peripheral blood. The sequence was obtained from a woman aged 50 to 60 in a cohort sampled during active COVID-19. The CDR3 DNA follows: TGTGCCAGCTCAGCCGGGGGAGGCGGGACGAACACCGGGGAGCTGTTTTTT. Amino acid sequence: CASSAGGGGTNTGELFF.